This T cell receptor (beta chain) was recovered during a study of response to subunit inactivated influenza vaccine. From the RT-PCR reads, TCRdb called clonotypes with MiXCR, one entry per CDR3 protein. In the table there are 430,000 or so distinct CDR3 sequences, roughly 9.7% of which are singletons. This CDR3 has 13 amino acids. The study's findings and limits: The authors put forward the suggestion that each seasonal influenza vaccination may bring in only a limited number of new T cells.

This clonotype was counted only a few times. Its antigen is not identified. The material sequenced was PBMCs from blood, taken 35 to 45 days after vaccination. This chain connects TRBV21-1 to TRBJ1-5. TRBV21-1 is designated a pseudogene. This clonotype was obtained from a man aged 50 to 60 who received an inactivated influenza vaccine. The CDR3 coding sequence is TGTGCCAGCAGCACTCAGGGCAATCAGCCCCAGCATTTT. Its translation is CASSTQGNQPQHF.